This TCR beta chain is drawn from a study of shared clonotypes between healthy human individuals. Findings and limits, study-wide: Rarefaction analysis demonstrated incomplete sorted-subset sequencing notwithstanding large depth.

The table came from immunoSEQ multiplex PCR; TCRdb's copy has only in-frame clones and leaves some out. The sample gives under 2,000,000 clones, around 96% of which show up once; approximately 1.2% is in the top ten. CDR3 length: 15 amino acids. V shed 3 bases and J 6 bases; nucleotides not matched to a gene: 8. Germline loops: CDR1 SEHNR, CDR2 FQNEAQ (reference sequence). As concerns this clone: Its matching antigen is unknown.

Terminally differentiated effector memory CD45RA+ cells were excluded from the naive CD8 cells, which were CD45RO-negative and positively selected for CCR7. The chain uses TRBV7-9 and TRBJ2-1; the match to TRBD1 covers 7 bases. This receptor was identified in a man younger than 35 in good health. The sequenced material came from naive CD8+ T cells sorted from blood. CDR3 DNA sequence: TGTGCCAGCAGCTTGATCCAGGGGGAAAGCAATGAGCAGTTCTTC. Amino acid sequence: CASSLIQGESNEQFF.